This TCR beta chain is drawn from a study of human T cells and chemical hapten exposure. Across the study: Patients' scalps got diphenylcyclopropenone weekly throughout the approximately 25-week study. Minor pooled library volume differences mainly drove per-sample TCR yield variation.

TCRdb called the RACE reads again in MiXCR, with one record for every CDR3 protein. The sample comprises roughly 260,000 distinct CDR3 sequences, roughly 8.9% of which are singletons, and 2% to 3% rests with the top ten. The sample's time point: pre-sensitization, week 0. Indicated treatment: therapeutic diphenylcyclopropenone sensitization with weekly scalp DPC. Unfractionated whole blood served as the source for total RNA extraction. V was pared by 3 bases and J by 3 bases, with 6 bases between. This CDR3 region has 12 residues. From germline, CDR1 is SNHLY and CDR2 FYNNEI. Sequenced here: whole blood, sampled in connection with sensitization to the hapten diphenylcyclopropenone (DPC). The clonotype originates from a woman aged 40 to 49 with alopecia areata. Some clones in this sample may be carry-over from other donors' samples. The rearrangement uses TRBV2 and TRBJ2-7; D not resolved. This CDR3 is CASSDMGYEQYF. CDR3 sequence (DNA): TGTGCCAGCAGTGATATGGGCTACGAGCAGTACTTC.